Below, 26 T cell receptor beta chains from the same sample are listed, as sequenced in a study of HIV-infected patients and healthy controls. Roughly three months, about 14 weeks, into antiretroviral therapy, follow-up blood was collected. Whole blood was used without fractionation, so all unsorted peripheral T cells were included. cDNA was made from around 0.45 ug RNA using alpha and beta constant primers. Separate chain-specific third strand synthesis with multiplexing indices produced the alpha and beta libraries. In TCRdb, the 5' RACE reads were re-called with MiXCR into one record per CDR3 protein. This table has under 5,000 distinct CDR3 sequences, less than 8.5% appearing once. The sequencing here drew on blood, taken during antiretroviral therapy. Receptors originate from an adult with HIV infection.

Relative to its sample, this clonotype is medium-sized. The chain joins TRBV7-2 to TRBJ1-4; D ambiguous. V gave up 1 base and J gave up 8 bases, with 14 bases separating them. Germline assignment: CDR1 SGHTA and CDR2 FQGNSA. The CDR3 extends over 15 amino acids. The CDR3 DNA reads TGTGCCAGCAGCTTAGGAGCCGGGTTAGGCGAAAAACTGTTTTTT. This encodes CASSLGAGLGEKLFF.

This clonotype has a count of ten or more. This sequence joins TRBV5-6 and TRBJ2-1, with TRBD2 matching over 12 bases. Germline CDR1 SGHDT, CDR2 YYEEEE. The CDR3 is 15 amino acids. The J segment lost 3 bases and the V segment lost 4 bases, leaving 2 bases of the junction unmatched. CDR3 sequence reads: CASSPGLAGYNEQFF. CDR3 coding DNA: TGTGCCAGCAGCCCGGGACTAGCGGGCTACAATGAGCAGTTCTTC.

This clonotype was recorded at least ten times. This sequence joins TRBV7-2 and TRBJ2-5; TRBD2 agrees at 10 bases. Trimming cost V 6 bases and J 3 bases; bases outside gene matches: 10. The CDR3 spans 16 residues. Germline values: CDR1 SGHTA, CDR2 FQGNSA. CDR3 DNA sequence: TGTGCCAGCAGTATTATAGCGGGGGGAAAGGAAGAGACCCAGTACTTC. This encodes CASSIIAGGKEETQYF.

By share, this clonotype ranks as medium-sized. The rearrangement uses TRBV7-8 and TRBJ1-5; D is perhaps TRBD1 (5 bases). CDR1 SGHVS and CDR2 FQNEAQ come from the germline V gene. V was trimmed by 5 bases and J by 5 bases, leaving 10 bases between them. The CDR3 is 13 amino acids. The CDR3 here is CASSLQGDQPQHF. The DNA for the CDR3 is TGTGCCAGCAGCCTCCAGGGAGATCAGCCCCAGCATTTT. Drawing the rest from reference TRBV7-8 and TRBJ1-5, the complete variable domain is GAGVSQSPRYKVAKRGQDVALRCDPISGHVSLFWYQQALGQGPEFLTYFQNEAQLDKSGLPSDRFFAERPEGSVSTLKIQRTQQEDSAVYLCASSLQGDQPQHFGDGTRLSIL.

This clonotype was recorded many times. The J gene is TRBJ1-1, the V gene TRBV5-1, with D maybe TRBD1 (5 bases). Germline V gene data show CDR1 as SGHRS and CDR2 as YFSETQ. V was clipped by 0 bases and J by 6 bases, with 12 bases between them. This CDR3 is built from 14 residues. The CDR3 DNA sequence: TGCGCCAGCAGCTTGGAGTCCAGGGCCGCTGAAGCTTTCTTT. Encoded protein: CASSLESRAAEAFF. Using reference TRBV5-1 and TRBJ1-1 for the parts outside the CDR3, the full variable domain is KAGVTQTPRYLIKTRGQQVTLSCSPISGHRSVSWYQQTPGQGLQFLFEYFSETQRNKGNFPGRFSGRQFSNSRSEMNVSTLELGDSALYLCASSLESRAAEAFFGQGTRLTVV.

This clonotype has a count of ten or more. V usage is TRBV10-3 and J usage is TRBJ2-3; TRBD2 matches 7 bases. Germline V CDR1 and CDR2: ENHRY, SYGVKD. The CDR3 has 19 amino acids. The V gene end was trimmed by 5 bases and the J gene end by 2 bases; junction bases not matched to a gene: 19. CDR3 in DNA: TGTGCCATCAGTCCCTCCACAGGCGGCCAAGCGGGGAACACAGATACGCAGTATTTT. It encodes CAISPSTGGQAGNTDTQYF.

In this sample, this clonotype is medium-sized. The V gene is TRBV3-1, the J gene TRBJ2-5; no definite D call. This CDR3 spans 13 amino acids. V lost 10 bases to trimming and J lost 4 bases, with 16 bases between them. The germline CDR1 and CDR2 sequences are LGHDT and YNNKEL (reference sequence). The CDR3: CAIRHASGETQYF. CDR3 in DNA: TGTGCCATCAGACATGCCTCCGGAGAGACCCAGTACTTC.

The chain joins TRBV7-3 to TRBJ2-7; D not certain. The CDR3 runs 8 residues. Germline V lookup: CDR1 SGHTA, CDR2 FQGTGA. The CDR3 coding sequence is TGTGGATCGGACGAGCAGTACTTC. Residues: CGSDEQYF. Using reference TRBV7-3 and TRBJ2-7 for the parts outside the CDR3, the full variable domain is GAGVSQTPSNKVTEKGKYVELRCDPISGHTALYWYRQSLGQGPEFLIYFQGTGAADDSGLPNDRFFAVRPEGSVSTLKIQRTERGDSAVYLCGSDEQYFGPGTRLTVT.

This clonotype appeared many times. The rearrangement uses TRBV7-9 and TRBJ1-6, with TRBD1 as a possible D gene (6 bases). Trimming shortened V by 4 bases and J by 7 bases, and 20 bases separated the two germline ends. Germline values: CDR1 SEHNR, CDR2 FQNEAQ (reference sequence). The CDR3 is 17 residues long. CDR3 residues: CASSSGRRGTTNSPLHF. The CDR3 DNA follows: TGTGCCAGCAGCTCTGGAAGGCGCGGGACAACCAATTCACCCCTCCACTTT. Variable domain in full (rest from reference TRBV7-9 and TRBJ1-6): DTGVSQNPRHKITKRGQNVTFRCDPISEHNRLYWYRQTLGQGPEFLTYFQNEAQLEKSRLLSDRFSAERPKGSFSTLEIQRTEQGDSAMYLCASSSGRRGTTNSPLHFGNGTRLTVT.

The chain recombines TRBV5-1 with TRBJ2-3; D might be TRBD1 (6 bases). Trimming removed 1 base from V and 5 bases from J, with 20 bases in between. Germline V gene data show CDR1 as SGHRS and CDR2 as YFSETQ. The CDR3 runs 17 residues. CDR3 DNA: TGCGCCAGCAGCTTGATGCCCCGGGACACAAGCGTAGATACGCAGTATTTT. This gives the protein CASSLMPRDTSVDTQYF.

This clonotype is medium-sized (0.01 to 0.1%). The CDR3 DNA reads as TGTGCCAGCAGCTCGATCGGGACCCCTAGCTCCTACGAGCAGTACTTC. Protein: CASSSIGTPSSYEQYF. The J gene is TRBJ2-7, the V gene TRBV7-9; tentatively, D is TRBD1 or TRBD2 (5 bases each). CDR3 length equals 16 residues. V was shortened by 4 bases and J by 0 bases, with 16 bases between the two germline ends. Germline V gene lookup returns CDR1 SEHNR and CDR2 FQNEAQ (reference sequence). The entire variable domain, with the rest obtained from reference TRBV7-9 and TRBJ2-7, is as follows: DTGVSQNPRHKITKRGQNVTFRCDPISEHNRLYWYRQTLGQGPEFLTYFQNEAQLEKSRLLSDRFSAERPKGSFSTLEIQRTEQGDSAMYLCASSSIGTPSSYEQYFGPGTRLTVT.

About this clonotype itself: This may be a read error: a much more frequent sequence differs by one nucleotide. The limits of the CDR3 on the DNA are not certain, so only TCRdb's listed CDR3 is given. V usage is TRBV6-5 and J usage is TRBJ1-3. Inclusive of both ends, the CDR3 amounts to 16 amino acids. CDR1 and CDR2 from the germline V gene are MNHEY and SVGAGI. CDR3: CASSYSAVGSGNTTYF.

The CDR3 is CASRGVGESTDTQYF. CDR3 DNA: TGTGCCAGCAGAGGAGTGGGGGAAAGCACAGATACGCAGTATTTT. This chain links TRBV6-6 with TRBJ2-3; tentatively, D is TRBD1 or TRBD2 (5 bases each). V gave up 6 bases and J gave up 0 bases, with 13 bases separating them. The CDR3 covers 15 residues. Germline V gene sequence: CDR1 MNHNY, CDR2 SVGAGI (reference sequence).

This clonotype was found a few times. This chain connects TRBV13 to TRBJ1-5; TRBD1 matches at 7 bases. CDR1 is PRHDT and CDR2 is FYEKMQ in the germline V gene (reference sequence). The CDR3 has 15 amino acids. J was trimmed by 3 bases and V by 5 bases; bases with no gene match: 7. CDR3 coding DNA: TGTGCCAGCAGCCGCCGGGACAGACTCAATCAGCCCCAGCATTTT. As protein: CASSRRDRLNQPQHF.

This clonotype has more than one count but fewer than ten. This sequence joins TRBV20-1 and TRBJ2-5; D remains unclear. Trimming stripped 5 bases from V and 4 bases from J, with 8 bases between. CDR1 is DFQATT, CDR2 SNEGSKA, per germline (reference sequence). CDR3 length: 11 amino acids. This CDR3 reads CSALKGETQYF. CDR3 sequence (DNA): TGCAGTGCTCTCAAGGGAGAGACCCAGTACTTC.

This clonotype was detected ten times or more. This chain links TRBV24-1 with TRBJ2-2; D not resolved. V lost 2 bases to trimming and J lost 11 bases, with 11 bases between them. The germline CDR1 and CDR2 sequences are KGHDR and SFDVKD. The CDR3 covers 13 residues. The CDR3 sequence: CATSDSTVAELFF. CDR3 DNA: TGTGCCACCAGTGATTCGACCGTCGCCGAGCTGTTTTTT.

This clonotype is termed medium-sized (0.01 to 0.1%). The chain carries TRBV3-1 and TRBJ2-1, with D perhaps matching TRBD2 (5 bases). The CDR3 extends over 14 amino acids. Germline lookup yields CDR1 LGHDT and CDR2 YNNKEL (reference sequence). The germline V and J ends were trimmed by 6 bases and 6 bases, with 15 bases remaining between them. The CDR3 is CASRAGEAPNEQFF. CDR3 DNA sequence: TGTGCCAGCAGGGCGGGTGAAGCTCCCAATGAGCAGTTCTTC.

This clonotype was picked up one time. A much larger clone lies a single base off, so this may be a read error. This chain links TRBV24-1 with TRBJ1-5; the D gene is possibly TRBD1 (5 bases). Looked up from germline, CDR1 is KGHDR and CDR2 is SFDVKD. This CDR3 contains 16 residues. CDR3 protein: CATSSRDGYSNQPEHF. CDR3 nucleotides: TGTGCCACCAGTAGTAGGGACGGATATAGCAATCAGCCCGAGCATTTT.

By sample share, this clonotype is medium-sized. The chain joins TRBV29-1 to TRBJ2-3; tentative D call: TRBD1 (6 bases). The CDR3 runs to 14 residues. Looked up from germline, CDR1 is SQVTM and CDR2 is ANQGSEA. Trimming removed 7 bases from V and 4 bases from J, with 18 bases in between. The CDR3 loop reads CSGQGTGLADTQYF. CDR3 bases: TGCAGCGGCCAGGGTACAGGGTTAGCAGATACGCAGTATTTT.

This clonotype was detected ten times or more. In DNA, the CDR3 is TGTGCCAGCAGTTATTTTGATACGCAGTATTTT. Amino acids: CASSYFDTQYF. This chain links TRBV6-5 with TRBJ2-3; D gene ambiguous. The V end lost 3 bases, the J end lost 6 bases, and 4 bases lay between the germline ends. The germline V gene encodes CDR1 MNHEY and CDR2 SVGAGI. This CDR3 is 11 amino acids long.

This clonotype was detected ten times or more. The chain combines TRBV5-1 with TRBJ2-2; TRBD1 is a possible D gene (5 bases). This CDR3 spans 15 amino acids. Looked up from germline, CDR1 is SGHRS and CDR2 is YFSETQ. V lost 0 bases and J 0 bases, leaving 6 bases between the germline ends. The DNA of the CDR3 is TGCGCCAGCAGCTTGGGACAGACGAACACCGGGGAGCTGTTTTTT. Its protein is CASSLGQTNTGELFF.

This clonotype was picked up many times. The chain links TRBV18 to TRBJ1-1; D gene ambiguous. This CDR3 contains 12 residues. Trimming took off 3 bases at V and 8 bases at J, with 10 bases between the two ends. The germline CDR1 and CDR2 sequences are KGHSH and LQKENI. Here the CDR3 reads CASSPGGREAFF. CDR3 nucleotides: TGTGCCAGCTCACCGGGCGGTCGGGAAGCTTTCTTT.

V gene TRBV6-2 or TRBV6-3 combines with J gene TRBJ2-1, with 9 nucleotides matching TRBD1. There are 15 residues in the CDR3. V shed 8 bases, J shed 7 bases, and the junction held 12 bases outside the gene matches. The germline V gene encodes CDR1 MNHEY and CDR2 SVGEGT. CDR3 protein: CASRTGVDGGNEQFF. The CDR3 coding sequence is TGTGCCAGCCGGACAGGGGTAGACGGCGGGAATGAGCAGTTCTTC.

This clonotype qualifies as medium-sized. Its ends do not fully match the called genes, so a read error is possible. The chain joins TRBV25-1 to TRBJ2-7, with a possible D match to TRBD2 (6 bases). The germline V gene encodes CDR1 MGHDK and CDR2 SYGVNS. The CDR3 contains 11 residues. For the CDR3, the DNA is TGTGCCAGCAGTGGTTGGGACTCTTCGAACTTC. It codes for CASSGWDSSNF.

This clonotype was detected many times. This chain joins TRBV9 and TRBJ2-2; D unclear. The V gene lost 5 bases and the J gene lost 5 bases, with 7 bases spanning the gap. Germline V lookup: CDR1 SGDLS, CDR2 YYNGEE. The CDR3 loop spans 12 amino acids. The CDR3 DNA reads as TGTGCCAGCAGGAGACCGACCGGGGAGCTGTTTTTT. It specifies CASRRPTGELFF.

By share of the sample, this clonotype is medium-sized (0.01 to 0.1%). The chain recombines TRBV12-3 or TRBV12-4 with TRBJ1-2; unclear D gene. Trimming took off 0 bases at V and 4 bases at J, with 0 bases between the two ends. The CDR3 covers 11 residues. Written as DNA, the CDR3 is TGTGCCAGCAGTTTAGCCTATGGCTACACCTTC. Amino acid sequence: CASSLAYGYTF.